What follows describes a single TCR beta chain. The antigen is not known. This sample was included in a study of blood T cells in healthy people across ages. Study-level findings and limits: Per-million-T-cell TCR beta diversity fell roughly linearly with age. Researchers judged that diversity estimates from one million T cells fell short of true values.

Looked up from germline, CDR1 is MNHEY and CDR2 is SVGEGT. The CDR3 runs to 16 residues. Trimming stripped 7 bases from V and 2 bases from J, with 20 bases between. For the second PCR, which ran for about 6 to 12 cycles, a sample-barcoded 5' primer and a J-beta primer mix were used. TCRdb redid the calling of the 5' RACE reads with MiXCR, one entry per CDR3 protein. This repertoire shows 730,000 or so distinct CDR3 sequences, roughly 44% found once; its top ten account for approximately 22%. Each sample gave at least 6.5 million isolated PBMCs. The TCR comes from a woman aged 60-70 years in good health. Sequenced input: blood. The chain links TRBV6-2 or TRBV6-3 to TRBJ1-2; D may be TRBD1 (5 bases). The CDR3 DNA reads TGTGCCAGCACCTACCCCCAACAGGAGCTCAACTATGGCTACACCTTC. Its translation is CASTYPQQELNYGYTF.